The 9 T cell receptor beta chains below all came from one sample that was sequenced in a study of T-cell memory formation after mild COVID-19. TCRdb redid the calling of the 5' RACE reads with MiXCR, one entry per CDR3 protein. Of under 600,000 distinct CDR3 sequences listed, about a fifth are singletons. Source material: PBMCs or a T cell subset sorted from them (not recorded which). The receptors derive from an adult woman who had mild COVID-19 (a few samples of this study predate the infection). Cell type and time point are not known.

This clonotype was observed many times. This sequence joins TRBV5-1 and TRBJ2-3; a weak D match, TRBD2 (6 bases). The germline V and J ends were trimmed by 7 bases and 0 bases, with 9 bases remaining between them. Germline V CDR1 and CDR2: SGHRS, YFSETQ. This CDR3 is built from 13 residues. The CDR3 DNA reads TGCGCCAGCTCTAGCGAGAGCACAGATACGCAGTATTTT. It is translated as CASSSESTDTQYF.

The chain carries TRBV30 and TRBJ1-2; 7 bases agree with TRBD1. Germline trimming cut 4 bases from V and 2 bases from J; bases unmatched to any gene: 4. CDR1 and CDR2 (germline): GTSNPN, SVGIG (reference sequence). The CDR3 contains 13 residues. In DNA, the CDR3 is TGTGCCTGGACCCCGGGACAGAACTATGGCTACACCTTC. It yields the protein CAWTPGQNYGYTF.

This sequence joins TRBV20-1 and TRBJ2-2; tentative D call: TRBD2 (7 bases). V was cut by 0 bases and J by 5 bases, with 13 bases left in between. The germline V gene encodes CDR1 DFQATT and CDR2 SNEGSKA (reference sequence). The length of the CDR3 is 15 residues. The CDR3 here is CSARDAGARTGELFF. CDR3 bases: TGCAGTGCTAGAGATGCGGGGGCGAGGACCGGGGAGCTGTTTTTT.

The chain has TRBV5-1 and TRBJ2-1; TRBD1 matches 11 bases. Trimming at V came to 4 bases and at J to 9 bases, leaving 6 bases not matched to a gene. The CDR3 is made up of 14 amino acids. CDR1 is SGHRS and CDR2 is YFSETQ in the germline V gene. The CDR3 bases are TGCGCCAGCAGCCCGGGGACAGGGGGTGTTGAGCAGTTCTTC. Its protein product is CASSPGTGGVEQFF.

In this sample, this clonotype turned up a few times. The chain couples TRBV6-6 to TRBJ2-7; D is possibly TRBD1 (6 bases). V lost 2 bases, J lost 5 bases, and 7 bases lay in between. Germline values: CDR1 MNHNY, CDR2 SVGAGI (reference sequence). The CDR3 runs to 12 residues. For the CDR3, the DNA is TGTGCCAGCAGTTACGGGGGCCACGAGCAGTACTTC. This encodes CASSYGGHEQYF.

The rearrangement links TRBV7-9 to TRBJ1-2; D ambiguous. The CDR3 length is 11 residues. Germline V gene data show CDR1 as SEHNR and CDR2 as FQNEAQ (reference sequence). The germline V and J ends were trimmed by 9 bases and 8 bases, with 13 bases remaining between them. The CDR3 region has the DNA TGTGCCAGTCGTGTGGGAGAGGGCTACACCTTC. Translation: CASRVGEGYTF.

The chain is built from TRBV4-1 and TRBJ2-3; no firm D call. CDR1 and CDR2 (germline): MGHRA, YSYEKL. V lost 3 bases and J 1 base, leaving 14 bases between the germline ends. The length of the CDR3 is 16 residues. The DNA for the CDR3 is TGCGCCAGCAGCCACCCGCCGGGCACACGCACAGATACGCAGTATTTT. Amino acid sequence: CASSHPPGTRTDTQYF.

This clonotype was detected a few times. This chain joins TRBV20-1 and TRBJ1-1, with TRBD1 matching over 9 bases. CDR3 length: 15 residues. The V gene's germline CDR1 is DFQATT and CDR2 SNEGSKA (reference sequence). The CDR3 DNA reads as TGCAGCGGTAATCGACAGGGGGGTAAGGGCACTGAAGCTTTCTTT. This translates into CSGNRQGGKGTEAFF.

V and J are TRBV6-1 and TRBJ2-3; 8 nucleotides line up with TRBD1. Germline assignment: CDR1 MNHNS and CDR2 SASEGT. This CDR3 comprises 16 residues. J lost 5 bases, V lost 7 bases, and 14 bases had no gene match. The chain's CDR3 is CASNLDRDRPKDTQYF. CDR3 nucleotides: TGTGCCAGCAATTTAGACCGGGACAGGCCCAAAGATACGCAGTATTTT.